This T cell receptor (beta chain) derives from a study of OX40 agonist ivuxolimab in advanced cancers. Study background: Dose-escalation patients' cancers were hepatocellular carcinoma, melanoma, renal cell or head and neck cancer.

This CDR3 spans 12 amino acids. Germline CDR1 reads SGHVS; CDR2 reads FQNEAQ. Trimming left V 2 bases short and J 2 bases short, with 3 bases between. Only in-frame clones appear in the TCRdb table, and some are missing; sequencing was by immunoSEQ multiplex PCR. This sample carries about 40,000 clones, roughly 84% of them seen once, and the ten largest clones take about 16%. A word on this clone: Its matching antigen is unknown.

Study-wide results and caveats: Average numbers of expanded clones were greater in CD8+ T cells than in CD4+. Blood T cells, both CD4+ and CD8+, expanded clonally by week 6 at 0.1 to 3.0 mg/kg.

This clonotype originated in an adult with an advanced solid tumor such as melanoma, head and neck, liver or kidney cancer. The genes are TRBV7-8 and TRBJ1-1; D is undetermined. The specimen was CD4+ or CD8+ T cells sorted from blood, collected in a trial of the OX40 agonist ivuxolimab. This chain's CDR3 is CASSLLNTEAFF. Written as DNA, the CDR3 is TGTGCCAGCAGCTTACTAAACACTGAAGCTTTCTTT.